This T cell receptor (beta chain) was sequenced in a study of spatial heterogeneity in lung cancer. Findings and caveats of the study: Tumor mutation counts were tracked by expanded intratumoral alpha and beta TCR counts.

Each TCR cDNA molecule bore a unique molecular identifier. TCRdb reprocessed the 5' RACE reads via MiXCR and lists one record per CDR3 protein. The sample has about 9,300 distinct CDR3 sequences, less than 65% seen once. Regarding time point: sample taken at primary tumor resection. The donors comprised around 76 untreated early-stage non-small cell lung cancer patients. The sequenced material consisted of unsorted whole RNA from tumor, nontumor lung or frozen PBMC. Worth noting for this clonotype: What it binds is unknown. This beta chain turned up in a library designed for alpha chains; as an off-target read, its abundance says little.

CDR1 is DFQATT, CDR2 SNEGSKA, per germline (reference sequence). This CDR3 is 12 amino acids long. Between the trimmed V and J ends, which lost 7 bases and 5 bases, there was a span of 14 bases. The clonotype comes from a female donor with early-stage non-small cell lung cancer. The specimen comprised lung tumor tissue, sampled at surgery. This chain links TRBV20-1 with TRBJ1-1; D is possibly TRBD1 (5 bases). The CDR3, as DNA: TGCAGTGTCAGAGGAGGGGCTACTGAAGCTTTCTTT. Translation: CSVRGGATEAFF.